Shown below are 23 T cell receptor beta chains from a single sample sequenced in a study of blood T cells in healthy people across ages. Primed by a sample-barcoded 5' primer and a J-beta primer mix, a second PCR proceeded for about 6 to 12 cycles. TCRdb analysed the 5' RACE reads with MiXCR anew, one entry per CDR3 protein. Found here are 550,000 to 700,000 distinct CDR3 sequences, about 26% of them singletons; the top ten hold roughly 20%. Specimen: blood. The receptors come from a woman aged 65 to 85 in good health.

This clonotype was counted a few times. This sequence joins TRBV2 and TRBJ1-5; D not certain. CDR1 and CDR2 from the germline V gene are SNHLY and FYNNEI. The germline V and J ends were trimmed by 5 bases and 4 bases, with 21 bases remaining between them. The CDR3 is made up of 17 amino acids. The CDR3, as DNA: TGTGCCAGCAGTCCAAACGCAGGTACATTGGGGAATCAGCCCCAGCATTTT. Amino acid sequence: CASSPNAGTLGNQPQHF.

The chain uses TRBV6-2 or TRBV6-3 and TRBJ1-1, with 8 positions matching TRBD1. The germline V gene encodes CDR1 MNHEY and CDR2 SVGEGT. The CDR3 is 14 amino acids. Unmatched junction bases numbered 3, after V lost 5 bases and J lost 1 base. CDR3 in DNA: TGTGCCAGCAGTACCGACAGGGGGAACACTGAAGCTTTCTTT. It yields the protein CASSTDRGNTEAFF.

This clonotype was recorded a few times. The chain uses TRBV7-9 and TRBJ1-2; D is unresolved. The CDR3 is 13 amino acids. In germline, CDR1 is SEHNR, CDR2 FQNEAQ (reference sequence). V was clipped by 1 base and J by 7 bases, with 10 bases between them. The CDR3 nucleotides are TGTGCCAGCAGCTTAGAGGGTGGCGGTGGCTACACCTTC. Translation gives CASSLEGGGGYTF.

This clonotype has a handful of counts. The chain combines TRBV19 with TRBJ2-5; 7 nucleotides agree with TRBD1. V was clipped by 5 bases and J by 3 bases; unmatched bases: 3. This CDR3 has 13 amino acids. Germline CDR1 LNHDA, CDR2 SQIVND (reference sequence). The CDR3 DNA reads TGTGCCAGTAGTGGGACAGAAAAAGAGACCCAGTACTTC. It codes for CASSGTEKETQYF.

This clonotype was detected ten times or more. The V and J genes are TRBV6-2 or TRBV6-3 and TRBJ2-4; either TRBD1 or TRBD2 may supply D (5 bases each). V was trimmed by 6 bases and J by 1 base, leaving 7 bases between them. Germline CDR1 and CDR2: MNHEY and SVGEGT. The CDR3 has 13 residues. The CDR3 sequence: CASRGTAKNIQYF. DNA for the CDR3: TGTGCCAGCAGAGGGACGGCCAAAAACATTCAGTACTTC.

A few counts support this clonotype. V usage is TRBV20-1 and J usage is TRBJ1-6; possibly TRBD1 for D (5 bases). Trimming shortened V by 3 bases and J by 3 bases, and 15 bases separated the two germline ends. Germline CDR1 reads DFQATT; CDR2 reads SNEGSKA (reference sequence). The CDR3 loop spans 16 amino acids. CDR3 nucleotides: TGCAGTGCTAGTGGGGCTCTAGTCAACTATAATTCACCCCTCCACTTT. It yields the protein CSASGALVNYNSPLHF.

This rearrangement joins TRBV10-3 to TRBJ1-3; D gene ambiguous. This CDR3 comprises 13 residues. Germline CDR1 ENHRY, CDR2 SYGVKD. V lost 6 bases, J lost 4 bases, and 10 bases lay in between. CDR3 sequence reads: CAISPLGGNTIYF. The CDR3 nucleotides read TGTGCCATCAGCCCGTTGGGAGGAAACACCATATATTTT.

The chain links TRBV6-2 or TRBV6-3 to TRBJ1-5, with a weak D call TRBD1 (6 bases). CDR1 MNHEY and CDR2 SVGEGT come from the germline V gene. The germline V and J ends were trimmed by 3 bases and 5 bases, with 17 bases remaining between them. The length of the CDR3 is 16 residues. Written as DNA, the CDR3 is TGTGCCAGCAGTTATTTCCCTCCACAGGGAGATCAGCCCCAGCATTTT. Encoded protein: CASSYFPPQGDQPQHF.

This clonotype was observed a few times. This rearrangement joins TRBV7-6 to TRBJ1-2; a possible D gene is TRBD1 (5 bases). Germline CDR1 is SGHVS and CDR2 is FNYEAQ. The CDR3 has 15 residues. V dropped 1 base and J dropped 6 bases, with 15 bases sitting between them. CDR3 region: CASSLDPAAGHGYTF. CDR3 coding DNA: TGTGCCAGCAGCTTAGATCCGGCCGCGGGACATGGCTACACCTTC.

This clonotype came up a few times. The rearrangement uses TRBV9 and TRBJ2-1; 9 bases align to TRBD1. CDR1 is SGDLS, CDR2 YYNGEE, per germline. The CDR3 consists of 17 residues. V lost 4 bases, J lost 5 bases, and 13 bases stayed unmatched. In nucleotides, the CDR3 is TGTGCCAGCAGCTCCCGAACCGGGACAGGGACAAACAATGAGCAGTTCTTC. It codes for CASSSRTGTGTNNEQFF.

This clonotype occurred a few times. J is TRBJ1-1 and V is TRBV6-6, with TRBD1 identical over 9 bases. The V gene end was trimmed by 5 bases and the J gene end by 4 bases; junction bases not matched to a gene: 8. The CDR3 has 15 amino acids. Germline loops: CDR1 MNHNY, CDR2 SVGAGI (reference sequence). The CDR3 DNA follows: TGTGCCAGCAGTAAAACAGGGGGCAGGGGCACTGAAGCTTTCTTT. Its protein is CASSKTGGRGTEAFF.

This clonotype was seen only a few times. CDR3 DNA: TGTGCCAGCAGCTTCTCACAGGGCGACACTGAAGCTTTCTTT. Translated, it gives CASSFSQGDTEAFF. The V call is TRBV7-2, the J call TRBJ1-1; D may be TRBD1 (6 bases). The CDR3 sequence is 14 residues long. CDR1 is SGHTA and CDR2 is FQGNSA in the germline V gene. The V gene lost 3 bases and the J gene lost 3 bases, with 11 bases spanning the gap.

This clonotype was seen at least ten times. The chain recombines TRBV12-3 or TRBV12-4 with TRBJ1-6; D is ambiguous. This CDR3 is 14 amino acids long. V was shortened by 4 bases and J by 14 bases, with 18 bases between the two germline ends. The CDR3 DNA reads TGTGCCAGCAGTTACTCGCTCCGCCATCTATCCCTCCACTTT. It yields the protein CASSYSLRHLSLHF.

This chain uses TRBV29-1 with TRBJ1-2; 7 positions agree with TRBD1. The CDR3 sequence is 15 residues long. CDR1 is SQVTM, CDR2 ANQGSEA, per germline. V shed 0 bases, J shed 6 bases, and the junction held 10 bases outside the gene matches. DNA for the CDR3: TGCAGCGTTGAAGAACAGGGGAAGGACTCAAATGGCTACACCTTC. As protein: CSVEEQGKDSNGYTF. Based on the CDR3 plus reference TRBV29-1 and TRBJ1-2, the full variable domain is SAVISQKPSRDICQRGTSLTIQCQVDSQVTMMFWYRQQPGQSLTLIATANQGSEATYESGFVIDKFPISRPNLTFSTLTVSNMSPEDSSIYLCSVEEQGKDSNGYTFGSGTRLTVV.

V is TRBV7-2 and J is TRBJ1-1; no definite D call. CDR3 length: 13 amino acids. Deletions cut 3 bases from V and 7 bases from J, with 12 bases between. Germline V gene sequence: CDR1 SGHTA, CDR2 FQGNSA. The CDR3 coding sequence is TGTGCCAGCAGCTTCGGGTTTAGCGTTGAAGCTTTCTTT. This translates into CASSFGFSVEAFF.

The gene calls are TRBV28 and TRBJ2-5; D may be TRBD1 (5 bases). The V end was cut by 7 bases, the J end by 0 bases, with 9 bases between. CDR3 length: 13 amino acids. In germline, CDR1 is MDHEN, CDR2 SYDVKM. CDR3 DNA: TGTGCCAGCATCAAGGACAACCAAGAGACCCAGTACTTC. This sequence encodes CASIKDNQETQYF.

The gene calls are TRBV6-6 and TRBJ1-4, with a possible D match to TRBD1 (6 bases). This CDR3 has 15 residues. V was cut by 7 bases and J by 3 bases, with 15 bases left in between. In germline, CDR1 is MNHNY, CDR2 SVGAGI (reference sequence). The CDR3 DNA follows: TGTGCCAGCAATCCACAGGGTCAGTCTAATGAAAAACTGTTTTTT. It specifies CASNPQGQSNEKLFF.

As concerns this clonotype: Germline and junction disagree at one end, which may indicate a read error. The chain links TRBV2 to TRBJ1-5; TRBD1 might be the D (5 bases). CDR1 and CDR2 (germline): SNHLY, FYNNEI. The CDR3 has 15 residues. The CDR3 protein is CACSLGEAGNQPQHF. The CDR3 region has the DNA TGTGCCTGCAGCCTAGGGGAAGCGGGCAATCAGCCCCAGCATTTT. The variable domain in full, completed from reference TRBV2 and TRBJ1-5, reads EPEVTQTPSHQVTQMGQEVILRCVPISNHLYFYWYRQILGQKVEFLVSFYNNEISEKSEIFDDQFSVERPDGSNFTLKIRSTKLEDSAMYFCACSLGEAGNQPQHFGDGTRLSIL.

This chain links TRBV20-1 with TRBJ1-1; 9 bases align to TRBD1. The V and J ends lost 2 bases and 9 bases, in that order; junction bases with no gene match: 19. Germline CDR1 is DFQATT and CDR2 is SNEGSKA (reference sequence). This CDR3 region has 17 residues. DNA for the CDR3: TGCAGTGCTAGACTCGGACAGGGGCGCCGTTTGAGGGCTAAAGCTTTCTTT. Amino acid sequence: CSARLGQGRRLRAKAFF.

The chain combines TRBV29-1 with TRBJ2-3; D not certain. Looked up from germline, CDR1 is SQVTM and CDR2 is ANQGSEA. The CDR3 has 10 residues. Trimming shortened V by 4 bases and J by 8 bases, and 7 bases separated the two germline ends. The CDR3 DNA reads TGCAGCGTTGGGCTTACTACGCAGTATTTT. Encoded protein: CSVGLTTQYF.

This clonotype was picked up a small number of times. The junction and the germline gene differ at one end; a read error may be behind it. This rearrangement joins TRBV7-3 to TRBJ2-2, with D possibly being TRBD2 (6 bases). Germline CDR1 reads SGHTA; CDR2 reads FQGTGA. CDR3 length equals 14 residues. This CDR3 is CASSRGGHTGELFF. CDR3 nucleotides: TGCGCCAGCAGCCGAGGAGGGCACACCGGGGAGCTGTTTTTT. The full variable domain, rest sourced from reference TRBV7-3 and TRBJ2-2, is GAGVSQTPSNKVTEKGKYVELRCDPISGHTALYWYRQSLGQGPEFLIYFQGTGAADDSGLPNDRFFAVRPEGSVSTLKIQRTERGDSAVYLCASSRGGHTGELFFGEGSRLTVL.

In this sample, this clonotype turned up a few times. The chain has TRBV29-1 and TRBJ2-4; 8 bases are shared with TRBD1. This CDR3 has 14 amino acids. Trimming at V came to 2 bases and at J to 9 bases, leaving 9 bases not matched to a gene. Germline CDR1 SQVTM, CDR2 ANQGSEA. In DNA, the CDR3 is TGCAGCGTTGAACCGCAGGGGGCTGGCGGCATTCAGTACTTC. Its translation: CSVEPQGAGGIQYF.

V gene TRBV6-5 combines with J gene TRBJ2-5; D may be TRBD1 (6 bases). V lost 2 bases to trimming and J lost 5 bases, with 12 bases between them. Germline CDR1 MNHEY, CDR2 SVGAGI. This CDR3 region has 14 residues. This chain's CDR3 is CASSYQGKGETQYF. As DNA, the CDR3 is TGTGCCAGCAGTTACCAGGGGAAGGGGGAGACCCAGTACTTC.